The 27 T cell receptor beta chains below were found in one sample sequenced in a study of OX40 agonist ivuxolimab in advanced cancers. The assay was immunoSEQ multiplex PCR, and TCRdb's table has in-frame clones only and misses some. Among roughly 30,000 clones listed, 88% were seen once. Sequenced here: CD4+ or CD8+ T cells sorted from blood, sampled in a trial of the OX40 agonist ivuxolimab. The origin of the receptors is an adult with an advanced solid tumor such as melanoma, head and neck, liver or kidney cancer.

CDR3 in DNA: TGTGCCAGCAGTTCCCCCCTGAAGCCAAGTGAGCAGTTCTTC. This codes for CASSSPLKPSEQFF. The J gene is TRBJ2-1, the V gene TRBV28; D gene unclear. The CDR3 length is 14 residues. The ends were cut back, 4 bases at V and 9 bases at J, with 16 bases in the middle. Per the germline V gene, CDR1 is MDHEN and CDR2 is SYDVKM.

The CDR3 coding sequence is TGTGCCAGCAGTGTCCCCATGGCCAAAAACATTCAGTACTTC. As protein: CASSVPMAKNIQYF. The V and J genes are TRBV2 and TRBJ2-4; D ambiguous. V gave up 4 bases and J gave up 1 base, with 8 bases separating them. The CDR3 spans 14 residues. Germline lookup yields CDR1 SNHLY and CDR2 FYNNEI.

V usage is TRBV14 and J usage is TRBJ1-1; D gene ambiguous. The germline gives CDR1 SGHDN, CDR2 FVKESK. The V end lost 3 bases, the J end lost 6 bases, and 17 bases lay between the germline ends. The CDR3 is 15 residues long. The CDR3 nucleotides read TGTGCCAGCAGCCAGATTCACGGCCGTGGGCCTGAAGCTTTCTTT. Translated: CASSQIHGRGPEAFF.

V is TRBV9 and J is TRBJ2-7, with 8 bases that match TRBD2. Germline V lookup: CDR1 SGDLS, CDR2 YYNGEE. The J segment lost 7 bases and the V segment lost 1 base, leaving 10 bases of the junction unmatched. The CDR3 loop spans 15 amino acids. The CDR3 here is CASSVMAGGSREQYF. The CDR3, as DNA: TGTGCCAGCAGCGTAATGGCGGGAGGTTCTCGGGAGCAGTACTTC.

This clone has only one observation. The gene calls are TRBV5-1 and TRBJ1-1; the D gene is possibly TRBD1 (5 bases). The ends were cut back, 1 base at V and 1 base at J, with 8 bases in the middle. The germline V gene encodes CDR1 SGHRS and CDR2 YFSETQ. The CDR3 runs to 14 residues. CDR3 protein: CASSLTGWNTEAFF. CDR3 DNA: TGCGCCAGCAGCTTGACAGGTTGGAACACTGAAGCTTTCTTT.

The rearrangement links TRBV29-1 to TRBJ2-7; the D gene is possibly TRBD2 (6 bases). V lost 5 bases, J lost 3 bases, and 11 bases lay in between. The germline V gene encodes CDR1 SQVTM and CDR2 ANQGSEA. CDR3 length equals 12 residues. The CDR3 is CSVSGSYYEQYF. CDR3 bases: TGCAGCGTTAGCGGGTCCTACTACGAGCAGTACTTC.

A single count supports this clone. The chain combines TRBV28 with TRBJ2-2; the D gene is possibly TRBD2 (6 bases). There are 15 residues in the CDR3. Trimming pared 2 bases from V and 5 bases from J, leaving 12 bases between. CDR1 is MDHEN, CDR2 SYDVKM, per germline. This CDR3 reads CASSLRQEGTGELFF. The CDR3 DNA follows: TGTGCCAGCAGTTTAAGGCAGGAGGGGACCGGGGAGCTGTTTTTT.

The chain couples TRBV2 to TRBJ1-2, with D maybe TRBD1 (5 bases). This CDR3 region has 16 residues. With 6 bases removed from V and 8 bases from J, the gap between germline ends came to 25 bases. Germline loops: CDR1 SNHLY, CDR2 FYNNEI. The DNA of the CDR3 is TGTGCCAGCAGGTACAGCGGGGCAGGACCGGCCGGGGGCTACACCTTC. Protein product: CASRYSGAGPAGGYTF.

The chain combines TRBV28 with TRBJ1-1, with 7 bases that match TRBD1. Trimming at V came to 2 bases and at J to 10 bases, leaving 10 bases not matched to a gene. Germline CDR1 reads MDHEN; CDR2 reads SYDVKM. The CDR3 runs to 14 residues. The CDR3 bases are TGTGCCAGCAGTTTAGACGCCAGCGCAGGGGGAGCTTTCTTT. As protein: CASSLDASAGGAFF.

This chain links TRBV6-5 with TRBJ1-6, with D perhaps matching TRBD1 (5 bases). From germline, CDR1 is MNHEY and CDR2 SVGAGI. This CDR3 contains 14 residues. With 3 bases removed from V and 7 bases from J, the gap between germline ends came to 10 bases. The DNA of the CDR3 is TGTGCCAGCAGTTATGGGGGAGTGAATTCACCCCTCCACTTT. Protein: CASSYGGVNSPLHF.

This chain connects TRBV14 to TRBJ1-1; D is unclear. The V and J ends lost 6 bases and 2 bases respectively, with 13 bases between them. Per the germline V gene, CDR1 is SGHDN and CDR2 is FVKESK. The CDR3 is 14 residues long. DNA for the CDR3: TGTGCCAGCAGGGATTCAGGATTAAACACTGAAGCTTTCTTT. This translates into CASRDSGLNTEAFF. The full variable domain, its missing parts supplied by reference TRBV14 and TRBJ1-1, is EAGVTQFPSHSVIEKGQTVTLRCDPISGHDNLYWYRRVMGKEIKFLLHFVKESKQDESGMPNNRFLAERTGGTYSTLKVQPAELEDSGVYFCASRDSGLNTEAFFGQGTRLTVV.

V and J are TRBV4-3 and TRBJ2-3, with TRBD2 matching 7 bases. Trimming at V came to 0 bases and at J to 1 base, leaving 4 bases not matched to a gene. Germline V gene lookup returns CDR1 LGHNA and CDR2 YSLEER. The CDR3 is 16 amino acids. The CDR3 is CASSQDGGSGTDTQYF. The CDR3 bases are TGCGCCAGCAGCCAAGACGGGGGGTCGGGCACAGATACGCAGTATTTT.

The chain employs TRBV27 and TRBJ1-2; D might be TRBD1 (5 bases). Trimming left V 8 bases short and J 2 bases short, with 18 bases between. Germline lookup yields CDR1 MNHEY and CDR2 SMNVEV (reference sequence). This CDR3 is built from 15 residues. Here the CDR3 reads CASSTEGTANYGYTF. The DNA for the CDR3 is TGTGCCAGCTCGACAGAGGGGACGGCGAACTATGGCTACACCTTC.

V and J are TRBV7-6 and TRBJ2-3; 10 positions agree with TRBD1. The trim removed 5 bases at V and 4 bases at J, leaving 9 bases unmatched. CDR3 length: 16 amino acids. The V gene's germline CDR1 is SGHVS and CDR2 FNYEAQ. CDR3 sequence (DNA): TGTGCCAGCAGCCTTGTTGGGACAGGGGTTTCAGATACGCAGTATTTT. Its protein is CASSLVGTGVSDTQYF.

This rearrangement joins TRBV5-8 to TRBJ1-4, with D unresolved. The V end lost 2 bases, the J end lost 14 bases, and 4 bases lay between the germline ends. Germline V gene sequence: CDR1 SGHTS, CDR2 YDEGEE. CDR3 size: 9 residues. CDR3 sequence: CASSFRLFF. The CDR3 nucleotides are TGTGCCAGCAGCTTCCGGCTGTTTTTT.

CDR3 protein: CASSDSYSRSYNEQFF. The CDR3 nucleotides are TGTGCCAGCAGTGACTCTTACAGTCGCTCCTACAATGAGCAGTTCTTC. The V gene is TRBV6-4, the J gene TRBJ2-1; D gene uncertain. CDR1 and CDR2 from the germline V gene are MRHNA and SNTAGT. The CDR3 is made up of 16 amino acids. Trimming pared 0 bases from V and 0 bases from J, leaving 9 bases between.

J is TRBJ1-5 and V is TRBV28; D gene uncertain. The germline V and J ends were trimmed by 6 bases and 2 bases, with 11 bases remaining between them. This CDR3 region has 14 residues. Germline values: CDR1 MDHEN, CDR2 SYDVKM. The DNA for the CDR3 is TGTGCCAGCAGCGACAATTGGGGCAATCAGCCCCAGCATTTT. Translating gives CASSDNWGNQPQHF. Together with reference TRBV28 and TRBJ1-5, the CDR3 gives the full variable domain: DVKVTQSSRYLVKRTGEKVFLECVQDMDHENMFWYRQDPGLGLRLIYFSYDVKMKEKGDIPEGYSVSREKKERFSLILESASTNQTSMYLCASSDNWGNQPQHFGDGTRLSIL.

The V call is TRBV11-2, the J call TRBJ2-7; D not certain. V was pared by 1 base and J by 6 bases, with 7 bases between. Germline V CDR1 and CDR2: SGHAT, FQNNGV. The CDR3 totals 12 residues. For the CDR3, the DNA is TGTGCCAGCAGCTTAGCTACGTCCGAGCAGTACTTC. Its translation is CASSLATSEQYF.

By sample fraction, this clone is medium-sized (0.01 to 0.1%). Here the CDR3 DNA reads TGTGCCAGCAGCTATCAGGGGGCCTCTGAGCAGTTCTTC. It specifies CASSYQGASEQFF. This chain connects TRBV5-4 to TRBJ2-1; 8 bases align to TRBD1. CDR1 and CDR2 from the germline V gene are SGHNT and YYREEE (reference sequence). The junction had 5 bases not matched to a gene; V was cut back by 3 bases and J by 9 bases. The CDR3 runs 13 residues.

This rearrangement joins TRBV27 to TRBJ2-1; the match to TRBD2 covers 8 bases. There are 18 residues in the CDR3. The ends lost 1 base at V and 7 bases at J; junction bases unmatched: 15. Looked up from germline, CDR1 is MNHEY and CDR2 is SMNVEV (reference sequence). In nucleotides, the CDR3 is TGTGCCAGCAGTTTATTGGGACTAGAAGGTCCCCAATTGAATGAGCAGTTCTTC. Translation: CASSLLGLEGPQLNEQFF.

V gene TRBV29-1 combines with J gene TRBJ2-7; 12 nucleotides align to TRBD2. The germline V gene encodes CDR1 SQVTM and CDR2 ANQGSEA. J was trimmed by 2 bases and V by 7 bases; bases with no gene match: 6. The CDR3 extends over 14 amino acids. The CDR3 sequence: CSAWGLAGAYEQYF. CDR3 coding DNA: TGCAGCGCCTGGGGACTAGCGGGCGCCTACGAGCAGTACTTC.

The V call is TRBV11-3, the J call TRBJ2-2, with D hard to call. The CDR3 is 13 residues long. V was pared by 5 bases and J by 5 bases, with 9 bases between. Germline CDR1 reads SGHNT; CDR2 reads YENEEA. CDR3 protein: CASSGYQTGELFF. For the CDR3, the DNA is TGTGCCAGCAGCGGCTACCAGACCGGGGAGCTGTTTTTT.

V and J are TRBV6-5 and TRBJ1-1, with TRBD1 matching over 8 bases. Trimming cost V 6 bases and J 10 bases; bases outside gene matches: 13. Germline V lookup: CDR1 MNHEY, CDR2 SVGAGI. The CDR3 consists of 14 residues. The CDR3 nucleotides read TGTGCCAGCAGCCTAGGACAGGGCGCCTATGGAGCTTTCTTT. This gives the protein CASSLGQGAYGAFF.

CDR3: CASRPDRRWELFF. CDR3 sequence (DNA): TGTGCCAGCCGCCCTGACCGGAGGTGGGAGCTGTTTTTT. The gene calls are TRBV6-5 and TRBJ2-2; D perhaps matches TRBD2 (5 bases). The CDR3 spans 13 residues. The germline V gene encodes CDR1 MNHEY and CDR2 SVGAGI. With 8 bases removed from V and 9 bases from J, the gap between germline ends came to 16 bases.

V and J are TRBV4-1 and TRBJ2-7, with 13 bases fitting TRBD2. V shed 2 bases, J shed 7 bases, and the junction held 11 bases outside the gene matches. Germline loops: CDR1 MGHRA, CDR2 YSYEKL. CDR3 length: 17 residues. CDR3 sequence (DNA): TGCGCCAGCAGCCAAATGCTAACTAGCGGGAGGGCCGGGGAGCAGTACTTC. Translating it yields CASSQMLTSGRAGEQYF.

The table lists this clone with a count of one. The rearrangement links TRBV7-9 to TRBJ2-7, with TRBD1 as a possible D gene (6 bases). V was pared by 5 bases and J by 5 bases, with 16 bases between. CDR3 length: 14 amino acids. Germline V gives CDR1 SEHNR, CDR2 FQNEAQ (reference sequence). Here the CDR3 DNA reads TGTGCCAGCAGCCCCGACAGGTCGTCCCACGAGCAGTACTTC. Encoded protein: CASSPDRSSHEQYF. The entire variable domain, with the rest obtained from reference TRBV7-9 and TRBJ2-7, is as follows: DTGVSQNPRHKITKRGQNVTFRCDPISEHNRLYWYRQTLGQGPEFLTYFQNEAQLEKSRLLSDRFSAERPKGSFSTLEIQRTEQGDSAMYLCASSPDRSSHEQYFGPGTRLTVT.

The chain is built from TRBV7-6 and TRBJ2-6; the D is unclear. Trimming left V 8 bases short and J 0 bases short, with 2 bases between. Germline lookup yields CDR1 SGHVS and CDR2 FNYEAQ. This CDR3 has 12 amino acids. In DNA, the CDR3 is TGTGCCAGCGCCTCTGGGGCCAACGTCCTGACTTTC. Protein: CASASGANVLTF.